A single sample gave rise to the 29 T cell receptor beta chains below, sequenced in a study of blood T cells in healthy people across ages. The use of a sample-barcoded 5' primer and a J-beta primer mix characterized a second PCR of roughly 7 to 11 cycles. TCRdb independently ran MiXCR on the 5' RACE reads; one entry per CDR3 protein. The sample shows about 1,400,000 distinct CDR3 sequences, around 55% of them seen only once. Sequenced: blood. The source of these receptors is a man in his late teens or twenties in good health.

This sequence joins TRBV13 and TRBJ2-4, with D hard to call. The CDR3 consists of 15 residues. Looked up from germline, CDR1 is PRHDT and CDR2 is FYEKMQ (reference sequence). The V end was cut by 5 bases, the J end by 0 bases, with 11 bases between. CDR3 sequence: CASSHRQQAKNIQYF. The CDR3, as DNA: TGTGCCAGCAGCCACAGACAACAAGCCAAAAACATTCAGTACTTC.

V is TRBV2 and J is TRBJ2-7; D perhaps matches TRBD2 (5 bases). Trimming left V 4 bases short and J 1 base short, with 11 bases between. In germline, CDR1 is SNHLY, CDR2 FYNNEI. The length of the CDR3 is 14 residues. The CDR3 nucleotides are TGTGCCAGCAGTGCGGTAGGACTTTCCTACGAGCAGTACTTC. It codes for CASSAVGLSYEQYF.

This clonotype appeared a few times. The genes are TRBV9 and TRBJ2-3; D remains unclear. V shed 3 bases and J shed 0 bases, with 14 bases lying between them. The CDR3 runs to 16 residues. CDR1 and CDR2 from the germline V gene are SGDLS and YYNGEE. The CDR3 nucleotides read TGTGCCAGCAGCGCACCTATGAACCCCAGCACAGATACGCAGTATTTT. The encoded protein is CASSAPMNPSTDTQYF. The full variable domain, in which reference TRBV9 and TRBJ2-3 provide the parts outside the CDR3, is DSGVTQTPKHLITATGQRVTLRCSPRSGDLSVYWYQQSLDQGLQFLIQYYNGEERAKGNILERFSAQQFPDLHSELNLSSLELGDSALYFCASSAPMNPSTDTQYFGPGTRLTVL.

In its sample, this clonotype was seen a few times. The rearrangement joins TRBV5-1 to TRBJ1-6; the match to TRBD1 covers 8 bases. Trimming removed 6 bases from V and 5 bases from J; junction bases left unmatched: 4. The length of the CDR3 is 14 residues. From germline, CDR1 is SGHRS and CDR2 YFSETQ. CDR3 sequence reads: CASTPGQDNSPLHF. The CDR3 bases are TGCGCCAGCACCCCGGGACAGGATAATTCACCCCTCCACTTT.

V is TRBV29-1 and J is TRBJ2-6; possible D gene TRBD1, 5 bases. The CDR3 loop spans 13 amino acids. The germline gives CDR1 SQVTM, CDR2 ANQGSEA. The V gene lost 8 bases and the J gene lost 1 base, with 9 bases spanning the gap. The CDR3 is CSSTDSGANVLTF. DNA of the CDR3: TGCAGCTCGACAGATTCTGGGGCCAACGTCCTGACTTTC.

The chain links TRBV6-1 to TRBJ2-7; D remains unclear. Germline CDR1 and CDR2: MNHNS and SASEGT. The CDR3 totals 13 residues. The ends were cut back, 6 bases at V and 0 bases at J, with 9 bases in the middle. CDR3 in DNA: TGTGCCAGCAGGAGTCAAACCTCCTACGAGCAGTACTTC. It specifies CASRSQTSYEQYF.

This clonotype was seen only a few times. This chain joins TRBV4-3 and TRBJ2-1, with D perhaps TRBD1 or TRBD2 (5 bases each). Germline CDR1 LGHNA, CDR2 YSLEER. V lost 3 bases, J lost 8 bases, and 20 bases lay in between. The CDR3 has 16 residues. CDR3 sequence: CASSHTGTKRGDEQFF. CDR3 nucleotides: TGCGCCAGCAGCCATACCGGGACGAAGCGTGGGGATGAGCAGTTCTTC.

This chain connects TRBV29-1 to TRBJ2-1; 7 bases agree with TRBD2. The J call may be faulty, since TRBJ2-7 better matches the DNA end. This CDR3 is 14 amino acids long. Germline CDR1 SQVTM, CDR2 ANQGSEA. The CDR3 protein is CSVEGERGGYEQYF. As DNA, the CDR3 is TGCAGCGTAGAGGGTGAGCGCGGGGGCTACGAGCAGTACTTC.

V gene TRBV30 combines with J gene TRBJ2-3; 8 nucleotides align to TRBD2. The CDR3 runs to 12 residues. Trimming at V came to 4 bases and at J to 10 bases, leaving 7 bases not matched to a gene. Germline-derived CDR1 and CDR2 are GTSNPN and SVGIG (reference sequence). The CDR3 sequence: CAWTGRATPQYF. CDR3 bases: TGTGCCTGGACCGGGAGGGCCACCCCGCAGTATTTT.

This chain links TRBV2 with TRBJ1-2; 8 nucleotides line up with TRBD1. V was pared by 4 bases and J by 5 bases, with 6 bases of the junction left unmatched. This CDR3 spans 14 amino acids. Germline CDR1 SNHLY, CDR2 FYNNEI. CDR3 in DNA: TGTGCCAGCAGTGGGGCAGGGGGCTTATATGGCTACACCTTC. This codes for CASSGAGGLYGYTF.

With respect to this clonotype: This may be a read error: a much more frequent sequence differs by one nucleotide. The chain combines TRBV4-2 with TRBJ2-1, with D maybe TRBD2 (6 bases). The CDR3 contains 13 residues. The germline CDR1 and CDR2 sequences are LGHNA and YNFKEQ. With 1 base removed from V and 13 bases from J, the gap between germline ends came to 14 bases. Written as DNA, the CDR3 is TGTGCCAGCAGCCAAGGGAGGGCAGAGACCCAGTTCTTC. This translates into CASSQGRAETQFF.

This clonotype was detected ten times or more. J is TRBJ2-3 and V is TRBV6-5, with 7 bases aligning to TRBD2. Trimming took 8 bases from V and 2 from J; bases not matched to a gene: 1. Germline loops: CDR1 MNHEY, CDR2 SVGAGI. This CDR3 region has 12 residues. The CDR3 sequence is CASGGDTDTQYF. CDR3 nucleotides: TGTGCCAGCGGGGGGGACACAGATACGCAGTATTTT.

The rearrangement joins TRBV7-9 to TRBJ2-4, with 7 bases identical to TRBD2. CDR1 is SEHNR, CDR2 FQNEAQ, per germline (reference sequence). V lost 3 bases, J lost 6 bases, and 8 bases stayed unmatched. The CDR3 length is 15 residues. The CDR3 region is CASSFPPSGLNIQYF. Here the CDR3 DNA reads TGTGCCAGCAGCTTCCCCCCTAGCGGCCTAAACATTCAGTACTTC.

This rearrangement joins TRBV7-6 to TRBJ1-4, with 7 positions matching TRBD1. Losses at the gene ends were 2 bases for V and 6 bases for J; bases not matched to a gene: 9. The germline V gene encodes CDR1 SGHVS and CDR2 FNYEAQ. The CDR3 runs 16 residues. The CDR3 reads CASSLWPGGSYEKLFF. DNA for the CDR3: TGTGCCAGCAGCTTATGGCCAGGGGGTTCATATGAAAAACTGTTTTTT.

The chain has TRBV7-9 and TRBJ2-4, with D possibly TRBD1 on 5 matching bases. CDR1 and CDR2 from the germline V gene are SEHNR and FQNEAQ (reference sequence). CDR3 size: 14 residues. With 3 bases removed from V and 5 bases from J, the gap between germline ends came to 11 bases. CDR3 residues: CASSLRQSENIQYF. CDR3 bases: TGTGCCAGCAGCTTGAGACAGTCCGAAAACATTCAGTACTTC.

A single count supports this clonotype. Germline and junction disagree at one end, which may indicate a read error. The chain uses TRBV4-3 and TRBJ1-5, with TRBD1 matching 10 bases. There are 15 residues in the CDR3. CDR1 LGHNA and CDR2 YSLEER come from the germline V gene. CDR3 sequence (DNA): TGCGCCAGCAGCGAAGACAGGGGGCCGAATCAGCCCCAGCATTTT. Translation gives CASSEDRGPNQPQHF.

The chain uses TRBV12-5 and TRBJ1-1; tentatively, D is TRBD1 (5 bases). The germline gives CDR1 LGHNT, CDR2 FRNRAP. V lost 0 bases to trimming and J lost 4 bases, with 18 bases between them. The CDR3 contains 17 residues. The CDR3 nucleotides read TGTGCTAGTGGTTTGGTACTGGGGGGAGAATGGTCCACTGAAGCTTTCTTT. Translated: CASGLVLGGEWSTEAFF.

This chain joins TRBV6-6 and TRBJ1-4, with unresolved D. The CDR3 length is 16 residues. Germline-derived CDR1 and CDR2 are MNHNY and SVGAGI (reference sequence). Between the trimmed V and J ends, which lost 10 bases and 2 bases, there was a span of 20 bases. CDR3 nucleotides: TGTGCCACAACAACCGAGGGAGGTGCCACTAATGAAAAACTGTTTTTT. It specifies CATTTEGGATNEKLFF.

This clonotype was picked up one time. This sequence joins TRBV27 and TRBJ2-7; 7 positions agree with TRBD1. This CDR3 is 15 amino acids long. Germline V gives CDR1 MNHEY, CDR2 SMNVEV (reference sequence). Trimming cost V 6 bases and J 8 bases; bases outside gene matches: 16. CDR3 region: CASSKTSGQFFKQYF. CDR3 DNA sequence: TGTGCCAGCAGCAAAACCTCGGGACAGTTTTTCAAGCAGTACTTC.

The chain carries TRBV25-1 and TRBJ1-2; 10 bases line up with TRBD1. With V trimmed by 3 bases and J by 4 bases, 8 bases remained unmatched. This CDR3 contains 16 residues. Germline V gene sequence: CDR1 MGHDK, CDR2 SYGVNS. The DNA of the CDR3 is TGTGCCAGCAGTGATCCCGGGACAGGGGCGGGCTATGGCTACACCTTC. It codes for CASSDPGTGAGYGYTF.

The gene calls are TRBV12-3 or TRBV12-4 and TRBJ2-3; perhaps D is TRBD1 or TRBD2 (6 bases each). V was trimmed by 6 bases and J by 9 bases, leaving 19 bases between them. The CDR3 sequence is 14 residues long. CDR3 amino acids: CASSQGTERGTQYF. Written as DNA, the CDR3 is TGTGCCAGCAGCCAAGGGACTGAGAGGGGGACGCAGTATTTT.

The chain joins TRBV11-2 to TRBJ2-3, with D maybe TRBD2 (5 bases). The CDR3 runs 16 residues. The germline V and J ends were trimmed by 1 base and 0 bases, with 11 bases remaining between them. CDR1 is SGHAT, CDR2 FQNNGV, per germline. The CDR3 is CASSLGGGRSTDTQYF. The CDR3 bases are TGTGCCAGCAGCTTAGGAGGCGGGCGTAGCACAGATACGCAGTATTTT.

In this sample, this clonotype turned up once. The chain couples TRBV28 to TRBJ2-1; TRBD1 might be the D (5 bases). The CDR3 is 15 amino acids. Trimming stripped 5 bases from V and 2 bases from J, with 13 bases between. Per the germline V gene, CDR1 is MDHEN and CDR2 is SYDVKM. CDR3 bases: TGTGCCAGCAGTGTGGGGCTTAGTGCCTACAATGAGCAGTTCTTC. Its translation: CASSVGLSAYNEQFF.

The chain has TRBV4-1 and TRBJ2-7; no clear D gene. The CDR3 consists of 15 residues. Deletions cut 0 bases from V and 2 bases from J, with 11 bases between. In germline, CDR1 is MGHRA, CDR2 YSYEKL. The CDR3 loop reads CASSQDPGSTYEQYF. In DNA, the CDR3 is TGCGCCAGCAGCCAAGACCCAGGTTCGACCTACGAGCAGTACTTC.

V usage is TRBV6-2 or TRBV6-3 and J usage is TRBJ2-4, with no clear D. The CDR3 has 11 residues. The germline V gene encodes CDR1 MNHEY and CDR2 SVGEGT. The V end was cut by 5 bases, the J end by 13 bases, with 12 bases between. CDR3 region: CASSALLEQYF. In nucleotides, the CDR3 is TGTGCCAGCAGTGCGCTACTGGAGCAGTACTTC.

This chain uses TRBV20-1 with TRBJ2-1; unclear D gene. Per the germline V gene, CDR1 is DFQATT and CDR2 is SNEGSKA (reference sequence). Trimming removed 1 base from V and 10 bases from J, with 11 bases in between. The CDR3 is 12 residues long. The CDR3: CSARGGTVEQFF. CDR3 nucleotides: TGCAGTGCTAGAGGCGGCACCGTGGAGCAGTTCTTC.

The chain employs TRBV11-2 and TRBJ2-1; 7 nucleotides match TRBD1. The CDR3 runs to 16 residues. The germline V gene encodes CDR1 SGHAT and CDR2 FQNNGV. V shed 4 bases and J 10 bases; nucleotides not matched to a gene: 16. CDR3 in DNA: TGTGCCAGCAGCTCTCGCGGAGCGGTACCAGGGGGAGAGCAGTTCTTC. It translates to CASSSRGAVPGGEQFF.

The chain carries TRBV29-1 and TRBJ1-2; 7 bases agree with TRBD1. CDR1 and CDR2 (germline): SQVTM, ANQGSEA. This CDR3 has 16 residues. V lost 0 bases, J lost 2 bases, and 9 bases stayed unmatched. The CDR3 bases are TGCAGCGTTGAAGATTATCGCGACAGGGCCAACTATGGCTACACCTTC. It yields the protein CSVEDYRDRANYGYTF.

The V call is TRBV27, the J call TRBJ2-4; 8 bases are a match to TRBD2. The J call is doubtful: the DNA matches TRBJ2-5 better. Germline V lookup: CDR1 MNHEY, CDR2 SMNVEV (reference sequence). CDR3 length: 15 residues. The CDR3 DNA reads as TGTGCCAGCGCTCCGACTAGCGTCCACCAAGAGACCCAGTACTTC. Its protein is CASAPTSVHQETQYF.